The rows below give T cell receptor beta chains drawn from one sample of a study of T cell responses to AZD1222 COVID-19 vaccine. Sequenced by immunoSEQ multiplex PCR; TCRdb stores in-frame clones only, minus some. This sample has over 100,000 clones; about nine tenths occur once, and the top ten carry 4.5%. Sequencing used peripheral blood, obtained on day 0 of AZD1222 vaccination. All receptors derive from an adult in good health. CDR3s include the opening cysteine and the closing phenylalanine or tryptophan. A D gene is named only where the DNA matches it firmly. Expanded clones get a size class; other rows say once, few or many, or leave the size out.

TRBJ2-7 | . | TRBV6-5 | TRBD2 | CASSYSRLAGEREQYF | TGTGCCAGCAGTTACTCGAGACTAGCGGGGGAAAGGGAGCAGTACTTC
TRBJ2-2 | . | TRBV18 | TRBD2 | CASSPASGTYTGELFF | TGTGCCAGCTCCCCTGCTAGCGGGACATACACCGGGGAGCTGTTTTTT
TRBJ2-7 | . | TRBV6-1 | TRBD1 | CASSDLIFRTGTGKHEQYF | TGTGCCAGCAGTGACCTCATCTTCAGGACAGGAACGGGGAAACACGAGCAGTACTTC
TRBJ2-3 | . | TRBV27 | TRBD1 | CASRITTGATDTQYF | TGTGCCAGCAGGATCACGACAGGGGCGACAGATACGCAGTATTTT
TRBJ1-2 | . | TRBV21-1 | . | CASSIRVLKRGYGYTF | TGTGCCAGCAGCATCCGGGTTCTAAAGAGAGGCTATGGCTACACCTTC
TRBJ2-5 | . | TRBV5-1 | TRBD1 | CASSSGQANQETQYF | TGCGCCAGCAGCTCGGGACAGGCGAACCAAGAGACCCAGTACTTC
TRBJ2-2 | . | TRBV5-1 | TRBD1 | CASSTDRGTGELFF | TGCGCCAGCAGCACGGACAGGGGCACCGGGGAGCTGTTTTTT
TRBJ1-6 | . | TRBV20-1 | . | CSASGDSPLHF | TGCAGTGCTAGTGGGGACTCACCCCTCCACTTT
TRBJ1-4 | once | TRBV6-5 | TRBD1 | CASSYDGTGGEKLFF | TGTGCCAGCAGTTACGACGGGACAGGGGGAGAAAAACTGTTTTTT
TRBJ2-7 | . | TRBV3-1/TRBV3-2 | . | CASSHRGQSSYEQYF | TGTGCCAGCAGCCACCGCGGACAGAGCTCCTACGAGCAGTACTTC
TRBJ2-5 | . | TRBV6-2/TRBV6-3 | TRBD2 | CASSFGTSLETQYF | TGTGCCAGCAGTTTCGGGACTAGTCTAGAGACCCAGTACTTC
TRBJ1-2 | once | TRBV12-3/TRBV12-4 | . | CASSRTVNYGYTF | TGTGCCAGCAGCCGGACAGTTAACTATGGCTACACCTTC
TRBJ1-5 | . | TRBV27 | . | CASSLSGGESSNQPQHF | TGTGCCAGCAGTTTATCGGGGGGCGAGTCAAGTAATCAGCCCCAGCATTTT
TRBJ2-5 | . | TRBV7-2 | TRBD2 | CASSLEASGGPGTQYF | TGTGCCAGCAGCTTAGAGGCTAGCGGGGGTCCGGGGACCCAGTACTTC
TRBJ2-7 | . | TRBV12-2 | . | CASRAHRGQGSEQYF | TGTGCAAGTCGCGCCCATAGGGGACAGGGATCCGAGCAGTACTTC
TRBJ1-1 | . | TRBV12-3/TRBV12-4 | . | CASSFSVDSEAFF | TGTGCCAGCAGTTTTTCGGTAGACAGTGAAGCTTTCTTT
TRBJ1-5 | . | TRBV30 | TRBD1 | CAWNRGLSGQPQHF | TGTGCCTGGAACAGGGGCTTATCCGGTCAGCCCCAGCATTTT
TRBJ1-1 | . | TRBV12-2 | . | CASRLSLDRGPGNTEAFF | TGTGCAAGTCGCTTATCCCTCGACCGGGGCCCCGGCAACACTGAAGCTTTCTTT
TRBJ1-4 | . | TRBV5-1 | . | CASSLGRQGSWTNEKLFF | TGCGCCAGCAGCTTGGGTCGTCAGGGATCTTGGACTAATGAAAAACTGTTTTTT
TRBJ2-7 | . | TRBV7-9 | TRBD1 | CASRQGAGEQYF | TGTGCCAGCAGACAGGGGGCAGGGGAGCAGTACTTC
TRBJ2-5 | . | TRBV27 | TRBD1 | CASSSRDRVETQYF | TGTGCCAGCAGTTCTCGGGACAGGGTAGAGACCCAGTACTTC
TRBJ1-3 | . | TRBV9 | . | CASSVSGISGNTIYF | TGTGCCAGCAGCGTCTCCGGAATCTCTGGAAACACCATATATTTT
TRBJ1-6 | . | TRBV19 | TRBD1 | CASSVDRVGSYNSPLHF | TGTGCCAGTAGTGTGGACAGGGTCGGGTCCTATAATTCACCCCTCCACTTT
TRBJ1-5 | . | TRBV28 | . | CASSLGHTQHF | TGTGCCAGCAGCTTGGGACACACCCAGCATTTT
TRBJ2-3 | . | TRBV29-1 | . | CSVEGGRDRTQSTDTQYF | TGCAGCGTTGAAGGCGGGCGGGACCGCACTCAGAGCACAGATACGCAGTATTTT
TRBJ2-7 | . | TRBV7-8 | . | CASSLGHRLHEQYF | TGTGCCAGCAGCTTAGGTCACAGGCTCCACGAGCAGTACTTC
TRBJ1-1 | . | TRBV3-1/TRBV3-2 | . | CASSPQGQAFF | TGTGCCAGCAGCCCCCAGGGGCAGGCTTTCTTT
TRBJ1-1 | . | TRBV5-8 | TRBD1 | CASSPLRTGNTEAFF | TGTGCCAGCAGCCCACTGCGGACAGGGAACACTGAAGCTTTCTTT
TRBJ1-2 | . | TRBV3-1/TRBV3-2 | . | CASSHPGSNYGYTF | TGTGCCAGCAGCCACCCGGGGTCTAACTATGGCTACACCTTC
TRBJ1-6 | . | TRBV4-3 | . | CASSLDVGMVYSPLHF | TGCGCCAGCAGTTTAGATGTGGGGATGGTGTATTCACCCCTCCACTTT
TRBJ2-1 | . | TRBV6-1 | . | CASSDRAGAGAILYNEQFF | TGTGCCAGCAGTGATAGGGCTGGGGCGGGGGCCATACTATACAATGAGCAGTTCTTC
TRBJ2-7 | . | TRBV6-2/TRBV6-3 | . | CASSSFMGPFEQYF | TGTGCCAGCAGTTCTTTTATGGGGCCCTTCGAGCAGTACTTC
TRBJ1-2 | . | TRBV5-4 | . | CASSLEGGEGYTF | TGTGCCAGCAGCTTGGAGGGGGGGGAAGGCTACACCTTC
TRBJ2-7 | once | TRBV6-5 | TRBD1 | CASSPDRGSYEQYF | TGTGCCAGCAGTCCGGACAGGGGATCCTACGAGCAGTACTTC
TRBJ2-5 | . | TRBV2 | . | CASAIRTVQETQYF | TGTGCCAGCGCGATAAGGACGGTACAAGAGACCCAGTACTTC
TRBJ2-2 | . | TRBV24-1 | . | CATSPKTRTNTGELFF | TGTGCCACCAGTCCCAAGACACGGACGAACACCGGGGAGCTGTTTTTT
TRBJ1-2 | . | TRBV7-2 | TRBD1 | CASSLYGQGNYGYTF | TGTGCCAGCAGCTTATACGGACAGGGTAACTATGGCTACACCTTC
TRBJ1-2 | . | TRBV7-2 | TRBD1 | CASSWSRDSYGYTF | TGTGCCAGCAGCTGGTCCCGGGACAGCTATGGCTACACCTTC
TRBJ1-1 | . | TRBV16 | . | CASSPSLNTEAFF | TGTGCCAGCAGCCCCTCTTTAAACACTGAAGCTTTCTTT
TRBJ1-1 | . | TRBV15 | TRBD1 | CATSSWTGYYTEAFF | TGTGCCACCAGCAGCTGGACAGGGTATTACACTGAAGCTTTCTTT
TRBJ1-1 | . | TRBV5-1 | . | CASRVRSNTEAFF | TGCGCCAGCAGAGTCAGATCGAACACTGAAGCTTTCTTT
TRBJ2-5 | . | TRBV6-2/TRBV6-3 | TRBD2 | CASSILAETQYF | TGTGCCAGCAGCATACTAGCGGAGACCCAGTACTTC
TRBJ2-3 | few | TRBV5-1 | . | CASSLASRVGTDTQYF | TGCGCCAGCAGCTTGGCCTCCAGGGTAGGAACAGATACGCAGTATTTT
TRBJ1-1 | . | TRBV20-1 | . | CSARVNSEAFF | TGCAGTGCTAGAGTTAACAGTGAAGCTTTCTTT
TRBJ1-5 | . | TRBV14 | TRBD1 | CASSRRQGQPQHF | TGTGCCAGCAGTCGCAGACAGGGCCAGCCCCAGCATTTT
TRBJ1-2 | once | TRBV4-2 | . | CASSPRDGPYGYTF | TGTGCCAGCAGCCCCCGAGACGGGCCCTATGGCTACACCTTC
TRBJ2-3 | . | TRBV12-3/TRBV12-4 | . | CASSLAPDTQYF | TGTGCCAGCAGTCTAGCCCCAGATACGCAGTATTTT
TRBJ2-7 | . | TRBV7-2 | . | CASSLLPNYEQYF | TGTGCCAGCAGCTTACTCCCGAACTACGAGCAGTACTTC
TRBJ1-2 | . | TRBV4-3 | . | CASSQARVGGYTF | TGCGCCAGCAGCCAAGCCAGGGTGGGTGGCTACACCTTC
TRBJ2-1 | . | TRBV6-5 | . | CASSRPQGFNEQFF | TGTGCCAGCAGCCGTCCCCAGGGTTTCAATGAGCAGTTCTTC
TRBJ1-5 | once | TRBV15 | . | CATSRDKDQPQHF | TGTGCCACCAGCAGAGATAAGGACCAGCCCCAGCATTTT
TRBJ1-2 | . | TRBV12-3/TRBV12-4 | . | CASSQPQGIGYTF | TGTGCCAGCAGTCAACCTCAGGGGATCGGCTACACCTTC